This T cell receptor (beta chain) was found in a study of blood T cell repertoires in COVID-19. Study-wide background: Sources were T cells, B-cell-depleted T cells, or PBMCs; the material itself was cDNA or gDNA.

As processed by the authors: Researchers report that nucleated cell counts were estimated from reference gene primer amplification. Data came from immunoSEQ multiplex PCR; TCRdb stores just in-frame clones and leaves some out. That table supplies the V and J calls and clone size; D and trimming were determined from the DNA. The sample contains approximately 380,000 clones, roughly 85% of which appear only once. The receptor was derived from a young woman with acute or convalescent COVID-19. The source material was peripheral blood.

CDR3 DNA: TGTGCCATGAACAGGGAGGGGTGGTCCGAAAAACTGTTTTTT. This encodes CAMNREGWSEKLFF. This sequence joins TRBV30 and TRBJ1-4; TRBD1 might be the D (6 bases). Germline V gene data show CDR1 as GTSNPN and CDR2 as SVGIG (reference sequence). This CDR3 spans 14 amino acids. V dropped 8 bases and J dropped 8 bases, with 21 bases sitting between them.